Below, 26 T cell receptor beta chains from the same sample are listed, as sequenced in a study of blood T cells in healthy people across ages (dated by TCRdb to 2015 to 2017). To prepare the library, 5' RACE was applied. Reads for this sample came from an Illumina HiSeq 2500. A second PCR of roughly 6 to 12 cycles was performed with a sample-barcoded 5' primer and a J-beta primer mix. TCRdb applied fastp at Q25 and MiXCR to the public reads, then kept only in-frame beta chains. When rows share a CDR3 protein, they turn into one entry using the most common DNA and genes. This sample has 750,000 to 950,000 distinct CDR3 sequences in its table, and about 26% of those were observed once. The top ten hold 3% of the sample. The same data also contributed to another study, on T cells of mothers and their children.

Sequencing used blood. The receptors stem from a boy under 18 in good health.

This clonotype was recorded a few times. CDR3 sequence reads: CASSVEVEGEETQYF. In DNA, the CDR3 is TGTGCCAGCAGCGTAGAGGTGGAGGGAGAAGAGACCCAGTACTTC. The V call is TRBV9, the J call TRBJ2-5; weak D call: TRBD2 (6 bases). The V gene lost 0 bases and the J gene lost 3 bases, with 12 bases spanning the gap. The germline CDR1 and CDR2 sequences are SGDLS and YYNGEE. The CDR3 extends over 15 amino acids.

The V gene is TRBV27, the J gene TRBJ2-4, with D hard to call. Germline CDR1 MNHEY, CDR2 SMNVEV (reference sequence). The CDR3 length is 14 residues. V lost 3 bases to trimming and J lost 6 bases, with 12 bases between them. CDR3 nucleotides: TGTGCCAGCAGTTTCGTGGGATCGGGAAACATTCAGTACTTC. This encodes CASSFVGSGNIQYF.

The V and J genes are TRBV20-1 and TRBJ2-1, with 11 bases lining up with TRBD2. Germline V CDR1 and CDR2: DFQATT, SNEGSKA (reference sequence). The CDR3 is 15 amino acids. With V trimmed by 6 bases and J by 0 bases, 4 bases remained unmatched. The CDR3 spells CSARGLADSYNEQFF. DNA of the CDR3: TGCAGTGCCCGGGGACTAGCGGACTCCTACAATGAGCAGTTCTTC.

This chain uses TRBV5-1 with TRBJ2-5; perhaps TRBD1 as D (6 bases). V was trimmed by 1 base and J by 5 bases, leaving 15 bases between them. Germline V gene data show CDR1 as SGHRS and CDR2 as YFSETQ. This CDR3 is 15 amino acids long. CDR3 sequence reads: CASSLTGSGLETQYF. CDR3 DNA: TGCGCCAGCAGCTTGACAGGGAGCGGTCTGGAGACCCAGTACTTC.

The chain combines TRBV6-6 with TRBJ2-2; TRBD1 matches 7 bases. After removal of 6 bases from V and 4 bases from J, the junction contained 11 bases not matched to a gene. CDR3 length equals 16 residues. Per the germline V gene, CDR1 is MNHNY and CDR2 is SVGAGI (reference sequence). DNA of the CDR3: TGTGCCAGCAGAGCAGGGACAGTTGATGTCACCGGGGAGCTGTTTTTT. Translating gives CASRAGTVDVTGELFF.

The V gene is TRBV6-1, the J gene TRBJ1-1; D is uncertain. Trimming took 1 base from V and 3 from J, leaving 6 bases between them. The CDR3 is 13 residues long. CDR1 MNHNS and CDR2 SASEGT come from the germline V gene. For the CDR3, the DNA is TGTGCCAGCAGTGAAGTTAGTGACACTGAAGCTTTCTTT. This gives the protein CASSEVSDTEAFF.

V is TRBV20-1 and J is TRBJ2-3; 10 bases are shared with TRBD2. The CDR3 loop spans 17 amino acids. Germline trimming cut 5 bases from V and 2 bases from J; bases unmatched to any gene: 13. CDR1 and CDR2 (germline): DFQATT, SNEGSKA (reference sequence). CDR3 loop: CSARQVAGGRYTDTQYF. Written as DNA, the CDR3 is TGCAGTGCTCGCCAGGTAGCGGGGGGCCGATACACAGATACGCAGTATTTT.

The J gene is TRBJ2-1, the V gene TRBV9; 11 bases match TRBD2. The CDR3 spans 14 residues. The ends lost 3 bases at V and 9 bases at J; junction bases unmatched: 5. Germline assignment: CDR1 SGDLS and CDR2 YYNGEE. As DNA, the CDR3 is TGTGCCAGCAGCGCCACTAGCGGGGGTGGTGAGCAGTTCTTC. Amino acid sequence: CASSATSGGGEQFF. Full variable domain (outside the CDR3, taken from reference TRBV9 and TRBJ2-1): DSGVTQTPKHLITATGQRVTLRCSPRSGDLSVYWYQQSLDQGLQFLIQYYNGEERAKGNILERFSAQQFPDLHSELNLSSLELGDSALYFCASSATSGGGEQFFGPGTRLTVL.

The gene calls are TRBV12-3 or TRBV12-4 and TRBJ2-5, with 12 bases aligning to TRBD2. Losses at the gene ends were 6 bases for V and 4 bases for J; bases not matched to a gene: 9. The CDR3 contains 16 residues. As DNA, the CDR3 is TGTGCCAGCAGCCCGGGACTAGCGGGCACAAGAGAGACCCAGTACTTC. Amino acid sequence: CASSPGLAGTRETQYF.

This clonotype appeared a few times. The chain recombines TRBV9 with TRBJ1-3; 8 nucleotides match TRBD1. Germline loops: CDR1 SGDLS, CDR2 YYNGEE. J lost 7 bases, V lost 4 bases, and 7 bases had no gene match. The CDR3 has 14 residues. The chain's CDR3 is CASSIGQGWNTIYF. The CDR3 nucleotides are TGTGCCAGCAGCATCGGACAGGGATGGAACACCATATATTTT.

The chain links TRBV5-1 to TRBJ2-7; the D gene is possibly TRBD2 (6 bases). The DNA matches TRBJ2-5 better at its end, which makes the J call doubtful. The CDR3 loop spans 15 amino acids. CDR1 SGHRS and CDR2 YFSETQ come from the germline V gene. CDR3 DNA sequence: TGCGCCAGCAGCCTAGGGACTGTACTCCAAGAGACCCAGTACTTC. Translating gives CASSLGTVLQETQYF.

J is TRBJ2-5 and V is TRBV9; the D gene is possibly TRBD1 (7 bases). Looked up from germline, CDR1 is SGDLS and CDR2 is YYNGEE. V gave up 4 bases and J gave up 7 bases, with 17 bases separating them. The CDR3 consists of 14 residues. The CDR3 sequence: CASSLTGVEGTQYF. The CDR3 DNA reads TGTGCCAGCAGCCTCACAGGGGTGGAGGGGACCCAGTACTTC.

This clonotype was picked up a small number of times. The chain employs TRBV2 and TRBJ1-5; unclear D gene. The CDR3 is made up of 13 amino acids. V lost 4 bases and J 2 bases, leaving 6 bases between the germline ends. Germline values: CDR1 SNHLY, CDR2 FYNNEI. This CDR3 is CASSGRGNQPQHF. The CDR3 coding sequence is TGTGCCAGCAGTGGTAGGGGCAATCAGCCCCAGCATTTT.

DNA of the CDR3: TGTGCCAGCAGTCCACTAGCGGAATACAATGAGCAGTTCTTC. Translation: CASSPLAEYNEQFF. The V and J genes are TRBV6-2 or TRBV6-3 and TRBJ2-1, with 8 positions matching TRBD2. V was pared by 5 bases and J by 4 bases, with 4 bases of the junction left unmatched. Germline assignment: CDR1 MNHEY and CDR2 SVGEGT. The CDR3 is made up of 14 amino acids.

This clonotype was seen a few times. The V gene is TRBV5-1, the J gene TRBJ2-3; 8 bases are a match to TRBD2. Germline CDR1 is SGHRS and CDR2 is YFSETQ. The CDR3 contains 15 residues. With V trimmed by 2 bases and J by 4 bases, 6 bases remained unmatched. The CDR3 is CASSFAGGIADTQYF. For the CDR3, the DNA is TGCGCCAGCAGCTTTGCGGGGGGTATCGCAGATACGCAGTATTTT.

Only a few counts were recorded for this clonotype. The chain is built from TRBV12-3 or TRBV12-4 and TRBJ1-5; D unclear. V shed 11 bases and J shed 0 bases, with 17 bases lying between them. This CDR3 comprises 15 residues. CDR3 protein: CAPRTSENSNQPQHF. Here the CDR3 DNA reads TGTGCCCCAAGGACCTCAGAAAATAGCAATCAGCCCCAGCATTTT.

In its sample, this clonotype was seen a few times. The CDR3 loop reads CASSYGGSQNTEAFF. The CDR3 bases are TGTGCCAGCAGTTACGGCGGCAGTCAGAACACTGAAGCTTTCTTT. The rearrangement links TRBV6-5 to TRBJ1-1; D gene uncertain. Looked up from germline, CDR1 is MNHEY and CDR2 is SVGAGI. Trimming removed 2 bases from V and 1 base from J, with 11 bases in between. The CDR3 is made up of 15 amino acids.

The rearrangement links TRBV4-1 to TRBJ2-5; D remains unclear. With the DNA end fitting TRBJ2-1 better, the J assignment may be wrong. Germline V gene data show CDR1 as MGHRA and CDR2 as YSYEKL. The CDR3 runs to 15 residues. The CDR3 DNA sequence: TGCGCCAGCAGCCAAGACATCGGCTCAGTCAATGAGCAGTTCTTC. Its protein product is CASSQDIGSVNEQFF.

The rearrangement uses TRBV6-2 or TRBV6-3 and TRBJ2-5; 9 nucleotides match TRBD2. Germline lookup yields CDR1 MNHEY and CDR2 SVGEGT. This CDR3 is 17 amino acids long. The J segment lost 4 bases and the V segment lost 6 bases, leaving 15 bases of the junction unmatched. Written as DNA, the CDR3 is TGTGCCAGCAGCCACAGCCTCCTAGCGGGGTCTGGAGAGACCCAGTACTTC. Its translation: CASSHSLLAGSGETQYF.

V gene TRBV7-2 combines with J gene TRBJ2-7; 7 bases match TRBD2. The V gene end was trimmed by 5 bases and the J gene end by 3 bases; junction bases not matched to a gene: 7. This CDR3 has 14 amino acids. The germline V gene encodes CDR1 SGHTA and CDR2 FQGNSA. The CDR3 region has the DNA TGTGCCAGCAGCCAACGGGGGGTCCTCTACGAGCAGTACTTC. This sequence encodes CASSQRGVLYEQYF.

This CDR3 reads CASSLDGVRYRLAKNIQYF. In nucleotides, the CDR3 is TGTGCCAGCAGCCTGGACGGGGTGCGGTATCGACTGGCCAAAAACATTCAGTACTTC. J is TRBJ2-4 and V is TRBV12-3 or TRBV12-4; D is possibly TRBD2 (5 bases). Trimming removed 6 bases from V and 1 base from J, with 25 bases in between. The CDR3 loop spans 19 amino acids.

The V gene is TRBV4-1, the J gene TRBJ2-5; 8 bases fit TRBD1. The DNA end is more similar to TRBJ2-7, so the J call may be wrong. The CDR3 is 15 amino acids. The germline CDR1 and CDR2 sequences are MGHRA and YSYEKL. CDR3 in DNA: TGCGCCAGCAGCCAAGTTGACAGGGGTGGGTACGAGCAGTACTTC. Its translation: CASSQVDRGGYEQYF.

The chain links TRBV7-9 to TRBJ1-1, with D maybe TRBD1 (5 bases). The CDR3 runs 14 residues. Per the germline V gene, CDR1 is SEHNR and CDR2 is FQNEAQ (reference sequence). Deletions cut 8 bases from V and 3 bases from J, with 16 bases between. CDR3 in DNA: TGTGCCAGCCACGAGGCAGGGCGGGACACTGAAGCTTTCTTT. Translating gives CASHEAGRDTEAFF.

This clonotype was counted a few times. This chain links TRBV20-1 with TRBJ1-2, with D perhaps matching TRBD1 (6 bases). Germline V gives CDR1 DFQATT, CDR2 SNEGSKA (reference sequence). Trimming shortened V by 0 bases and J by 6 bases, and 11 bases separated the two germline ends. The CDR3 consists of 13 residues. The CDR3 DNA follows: TGCAGTGCTAGAGATATCAGGGGCGATGGCTACACCTTC. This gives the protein CSARDIRGDGYTF.

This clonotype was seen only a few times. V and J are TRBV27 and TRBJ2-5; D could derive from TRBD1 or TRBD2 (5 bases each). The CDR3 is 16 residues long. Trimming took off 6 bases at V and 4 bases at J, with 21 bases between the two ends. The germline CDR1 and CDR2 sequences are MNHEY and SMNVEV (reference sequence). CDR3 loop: CASSDAPRRGVETQYF. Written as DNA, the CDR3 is TGTGCCAGCAGCGATGCTCCTAGGAGAGGGGTAGAGACCCAGTACTTC.

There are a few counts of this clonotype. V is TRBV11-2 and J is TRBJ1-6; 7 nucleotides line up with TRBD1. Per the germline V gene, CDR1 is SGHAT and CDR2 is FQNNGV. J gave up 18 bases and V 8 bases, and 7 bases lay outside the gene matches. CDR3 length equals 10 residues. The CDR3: CASGGTEGHF. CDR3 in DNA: TGTGCCAGCGGGGGGACAGAGGGCCACTTT.